This T cell receptor (beta chain) was documented in a study of CD8 T cells in ankylosing spondylitis. Study-level findings and limits: Within matched ankylosing spondylitis synovial fluid, disease-linked clones were reportedly significantly enriched. Disease-linked clones had a CD8+ phenotype and relatively low frequency in peripheral blood. Blood from ankylosing spondylitis patients appeared to carry a characteristic roughly 8-variant TCR beta motif.

This clonotype has ten or more counts. Its antigen is unknown. The TCR beta libraries were generated through quantitative 5'-RACE incorporating molecular barcodes. In TCRdb, the 5' RACE reads were re-called with MiXCR into one record per CDR3 protein. The sample carries 150,000 or so distinct CDR3 sequences, about 18% recorded once. The V gene lost 7 bases and the J gene lost 7 bases, with 14 bases spanning the gap. The V gene's germline CDR1 is ENHRY and CDR2 SYGVKD. This CDR3 is built from 13 residues. Specimen: blood, either unsorted or a sorted T cell fraction (not recorded which). This clonotype originated in a male donor with ankylosing spondylitis or in good health (not recorded which). The V and J genes are TRBV10-3 and TRBJ1-5, with D unresolved. CDR3 DNA sequence: TGTGCCATCATGGAGGAGATTGCGCAGCCCCAGCATTTT. It translates to CAIMEEIAQPQHF.